The 2 T cell receptor beta chains listed next were all sequenced from one sample in a study of blood T cell repertoires in COVID-19. Sequencing used immunoSEQ multiplex PCR; TCRdb keeps in-frame clones, though not all of them. Of more than 75,000 clones in the sample, about 86% were seen once. Specimen: peripheral blood. Every receptor here comes from a woman in her 70s with acute or convalescent COVID-19.

The J gene is TRBJ2-7, the V gene TRBV5-8; TRBD1 matches at 8 bases. CDR3 length: 13 residues. Germline loops: CDR1 SGHTS, CDR2 YDEGEE. With 1 base clipped from V and 6 bases from J, the junction kept 3 bases outside the gene matches. The CDR3 reads CASSLTGGSEQYF. In DNA form, the CDR3 reads TGTGCCAGCAGCTTGACAGGGGGTAGCGAGCAGTACTTC. The whole variable domain, filled in from reference TRBV5-8 and TRBJ2-7, reads EAGVTQSPTHLIKTRGQQATLRCSPISGHTSVYWYQQALGLGLQFLLWYDEGEERNRGNFPPRFSGRQFPNYSSELNVNALELEDSALYLCASSLTGGSEQYFGPGTRLTVT.

The chain joins TRBV9 to TRBJ1-2, with TRBD1 identical over 11 bases. The CDR3 sequence is 15 residues long. Germline values: CDR1 SGDLS, CDR2 YYNGEE. V lost 0 bases to trimming and J lost 2 bases; unmatched junction nucleotides: 0. For the CDR3, the DNA is TGTGCCAGCAGCGTAGGGACAGGGGGCAACTATGGCTACACCTTC. As protein: CASSVGTGGNYGYTF.